The sample holds many counts of the clone carrying this T cell receptor beta chain. Its specificity is unknown. TCRdb recomputed calls from the RT-PCR reads with MiXCR, one row per CDR3 protein. The top ten clones hold roughly a tenth of a sample with over 800,000 distinct CDR3 sequences, around 21% of them seen once. The data derive from a study of response to subunit inactivated influenza vaccine. The ends were cut back, 0 bases at V and 4 bases at J, with 16 bases in the middle. There are 16 residues in the CDR3. CDR1 is SQVTM and CDR2 is ANQGSEA in the germline V gene. Findings and caveats of the study: T cells newly recruited by each seasonal influenza vaccination are few, the authors suggested.

This rearrangement joins TRBV29-1 to TRBJ2-1; the D is unclear. Sequencing was performed on PBMCs from blood, taken 4 to 6 days after vaccination. This clonotype originated in a man between 50 and 59 years old who received an inactivated influenza vaccine. CDR3 residues: CSVEEESKTKYNEQFF. CDR3 in DNA: TGCAGCGTTGAAGAAGAGAGCAAGACGAAATACAATGAGCAGTTCTTC.